The entry below gives a single TCR beta chain sequence along with its context. The source of the sample is a study of blood T cell repertoires in COVID-19. Study background: Samples taken during acute and convalescent COVID-19 were collected in the United States, Italy and Spain. PBMCs, B-cell-depleted T cells, or T cells provided the cDNA or gDNA that made up the material.

Under the authors' procedure: The assay estimated nucleated cells by amplifying reference gene primers. Repertoires were generated with immunoSEQ multiplex PCR, while TCRdb's copy carries only in-frame clones and drops some. V, J and clone size are taken as reported in that table, and D and trimming were inferred from the DNA itself. The sample contains some 200,000 clones, 80% to 90% of which appear only once. Germline CDR1 is MNHNS and CDR2 is SASEGT. The CDR3 length is 15 residues. Trimming at V came to 2 bases and at J to 0 bases, leaving 0 bases not matched to a gene. This sequence was found in a man younger than 35 with active or convalescent COVID-19. The genes are TRBV6-1 and TRBJ2-5; TRBD2 matches at 10 bases. The specimen was peripheral blood. The DNA of the CDR3 is TGTGCCAGCAGTGAACTAGCGGGGGACCAAGAGACCCAGTACTTC. It encodes CASSELAGDQETQYF.